Following are 19 T cell receptor beta chains from one sample sequenced in a study of cytomegalovirus exposure and HLA in healthy donors. The primer mix had 60 Vbeta and 13 Jbeta primers. Clones were read by immunoSEQ multiplex PCR, and TCRdb kept only the in-frame ones, dropping some. In the table there are just under 150,000 clones, 75% to 90% of which are singletons. The sample was PBMCs. The receptor source for this set is a woman aged 30 to 39 in good health and CMV-seronegative.

J is TRBJ1-6 and V is TRBV30; 7 bases fit TRBD1. Germline CDR1 GTSNPN, CDR2 SVGIG (reference sequence). This CDR3 comprises 14 residues. After removal of 1 base from V and 10 bases from J, the junction contained 7 bases not matched to a gene. The CDR3 is CAWSASRGESPLHF. The CDR3 bases are TGTGCCTGGAGTGCGAGCAGGGGGGAATCACCCCTCCACTTT.

V is TRBV6-1 and J is TRBJ2-1; 10 bases match TRBD1. Losses at the gene ends were 3 bases for V and 2 bases for J; bases not matched to a gene: 13. The CDR3 has 19 amino acids. The germline V gene encodes CDR1 MNHNS and CDR2 SASEGT. The CDR3 is CASSEPGQGTFAAYNEQFF. CDR3 in DNA: TGTGCCAGCAGTGAGCCGGGACAGGGGACCTTTGCGGCCTACAATGAGCAGTTCTTC.

This clone was seen once. The chain joins TRBV6-1 to TRBJ1-1; 7 bases align to TRBD1. Per germline, CDR1 MNHNS and CDR2 SASEGT. Trimming removed 4 bases from V and 11 bases from J; junction bases left unmatched: 10. This CDR3 is 13 amino acids long. Here the CDR3 reads CASSANRGSYAFF. The CDR3 nucleotides read TGTGCCAGCAGTGCAAACAGGGGAAGCTACGCTTTCTTT.

This chain joins TRBV5-4 and TRBJ1-2; D not resolved. The CDR3 runs to 15 residues. Germline lookup yields CDR1 SGHNT and CDR2 YYREEE (reference sequence). V was pared by 0 bases and J by 1 base, with 10 bases between. CDR3 region: CASSLDGLLNYGYTF. The CDR3 nucleotides read TGTGCCAGCAGCTTGGACGGTTTACTTAACTATGGCTACACCTTC.

The J gene is TRBJ2-1, the V gene TRBV29-1; D is perhaps TRBD1 (7 bases). The CDR3 has 14 amino acids. V gave up 4 bases and J gave up 0 bases, with 10 bases separating them. Germline values: CDR1 SQVTM, CDR2 ANQGSEA. Here the CDR3 DNA reads TGCAGCGTTGCGGGGGACAGCTCCTACAATGAGCAGTTCTTC. Its translation is CSVAGDSSYNEQFF.

The genes are TRBV7-2 and TRBJ2-7; 7 nucleotides match TRBD2. Trimming cost V 5 bases and J 3 bases; bases outside gene matches: 10. CDR1 SGHTA and CDR2 FQGNSA come from the germline V gene. The CDR3 spans 15 residues. CDR3 region: CASSRTSAGDYEQYF. The CDR3 DNA reads TGTGCCAGCAGCCGAACCTCGGCGGGGGACTACGAGCAGTACTTC.

The table lists this clone with a few counts. V usage is TRBV6-1 and J usage is TRBJ2-2; 11 nucleotides line up with TRBD2. The CDR3 length is 15 residues. Germline V gene data show CDR1 as MNHNS and CDR2 as SASEGT. Trimming at V came to 7 bases and at J to 4 bases, leaving 5 bases not matched to a gene. CDR3 DNA sequence: TGTGCCAGCATCAAGGGGACTAGCGGCACCGGGGAGCTGTTTTTT. Translating gives CASIKGTSGTGELFF.

Concerning this clone: One junction end does not reproduce the germline sequence, and a read error may be involved. Other DNA variants within this sample encode the same CDR3. This rearrangement joins TRBV4-3 to TRBJ1-3; D possibly corresponds to TRBD1 (5 bases). Germline V gives CDR1 LGHNA, CDR2 YSLEER. The CDR3 covers 15 residues. The CDR3: CASSQDRQRGNTIYF. In DNA form, the CDR3 reads TGCGCCAGCAGTCAAGATAGACAGCGAGGAAACACCATATATTTT.

This clone has just one count. The V gene is TRBV18, the J gene TRBJ1-5, with unresolved D. Germline values: CDR1 KGHSH, CDR2 LQKENI. The CDR3 covers 18 residues. V lost 4 bases, J lost 2 bases, and 21 bases lay in between. The CDR3 loop is CASSQRGYGSGGNQPQHF. In DNA form, the CDR3 reads TGTGCCAGCTCACAACGAGGGTATGGGTCGGGCGGCAATCAGCCCCAGCATTTT.

This chain connects TRBV7-2 to TRBJ2-2, with TRBD1 as a possible D gene (5 bases). The ends were cut back, 3 bases at V and 11 bases at J, with 10 bases in the middle. The CDR3 loop spans 12 amino acids. Germline-derived CDR1 and CDR2 are SGHTA and FQGNSA. CDR3 loop: CASSFRVGELFF. CDR3 DNA: TGTGCCAGCAGCTTCAGGGTGGGAGAGCTGTTTTTT.

The genes are TRBV19 and TRBJ1-4; unclear D gene. Germline values: CDR1 LNHDA, CDR2 SQIVND (reference sequence). V was cut by 8 bases and J by 1 base, with 8 bases left in between. The CDR3 is 13 residues long. DNA of the CDR3: TGTGCCAGTTCGGAGGGAACTAATGAAAAACTGTTTTTT. It is translated as CASSEGTNEKLFF.

The chain joins TRBV30 to TRBJ2-7; possible D gene TRBD2, 6 bases. The CDR3 is 11 amino acids. Trimming pared 8 bases from V and 2 bases from J, leaving 10 bases between. Germline assignment: CDR1 GTSNPN and CDR2 SVGIG (reference sequence). Written as DNA, the CDR3 is TGTGCCCGTGGGGGGACCTACGAGCAGTACTTC. Protein product: CARGGTYEQYF.

V is TRBV27 and J is TRBJ2-1; 12 bases agree with TRBD2. Germline V CDR1 and CDR2: MNHEY, SMNVEV (reference sequence). With V trimmed by 2 bases and J by 6 bases, 5 bases remained unmatched. The CDR3 is 16 amino acids. In nucleotides, the CDR3 is TGTGCCAGCAGTTTACAAACTAGCGGGAGGATCAATGAGCAGTTCTTC. Its protein product is CASSLQTSGRINEQFF.

This sequence joins TRBV5-6 and TRBJ2-7, with TRBD2 as a possible D gene (5 bases). The CDR3 totals 15 residues. Germline values: CDR1 SGHDT, CDR2 YYEEEE. The V end lost 0 bases, the J end lost 7 bases, and 17 bases lay between the germline ends. CDR3 sequence reads: CASSLAGDYGMEQYF. CDR3 bases: TGTGCCAGCAGCTTGGCAGGAGACTACGGAATGGAGCAGTACTTC. Drawing the rest from reference TRBV5-6 and TRBJ2-7, the complete variable domain is DAGVTQSPTHLIKTRGQQVTLRCSPKSGHDTVSWYQQALGQGPQFIFQYYEEEERQRGNFPDRFSGHQFPNYSSELNVNALLLGDSALYLCASSLAGDYGMEQYFGPGTRLTVT.

V is TRBV5-3 and J is TRBJ2-1; 12 bases align to TRBD2. TRBV5-3 is marked as an open reading frame, function uncertain. V lost 2 bases and J lost 7; bases outside the gene matches: 4. CDR3 size: 15 residues. The CDR3 region has the DNA TGTGCCAGAAGCTTCGTTACTAGCGGGAGGAATGAGCAGTTCTTC. This gives the protein CARSFVTSGRNEQFF.

The rearrangement joins TRBV7-9 to TRBJ1-4; 7 bases align to TRBD1. Germline V gene sequence: CDR1 SEHNR, CDR2 FQNEAQ (reference sequence). This CDR3 contains 14 residues. Trimming removed 5 bases from V and 2 bases from J; junction bases left unmatched: 2. This CDR3 is CASSPGGTNEKLFF. The CDR3 region has the DNA TGTGCCAGCAGCCCAGGGGGGACTAATGAAAAACTGTTTTTT.

Here the CDR3 reads CASSPLSSGGEQYF. The CDR3 DNA sequence: TGTGCCAGCTCACCCCTATCATCGGGGGGCGAGCAGTACTTC. This rearrangement joins TRBV18 to TRBJ2-7, with 7 bases aligning to TRBD2. The CDR3 length is 14 residues. After removal of 3 bases from V and 6 bases from J, the junction contained 8 bases not matched to a gene. Per germline, CDR1 KGHSH and CDR2 LQKENI.

V and J are TRBV6-6 and TRBJ1-5; 9 nucleotides agree with TRBD1. V shed 6 bases and J 4 bases; nucleotides not matched to a gene: 4. The CDR3 sequence is 14 residues long. Germline CDR1 reads MNHNY; CDR2 reads SVGAGI (reference sequence). The DNA of the CDR3 is TGTGCCAGCAGACAGGGGGCGAGTAATCAGCCCCAGCATTTT. It specifies CASRQGASNQPQHF.

V gene TRBV5-5 combines with J gene TRBJ1-2; 8 positions agree with TRBD1. In germline, CDR1 is SGHKS, CDR2 YYEKEE (reference sequence). With V trimmed by 4 bases and J by 8 bases, 7 bases remained unmatched. The CDR3 runs 13 residues. The CDR3: CASSGGQGIGYTF. The DNA for the CDR3 is TGTGCCAGCAGCGGAGGACAGGGAATAGGCTACACCTTC.